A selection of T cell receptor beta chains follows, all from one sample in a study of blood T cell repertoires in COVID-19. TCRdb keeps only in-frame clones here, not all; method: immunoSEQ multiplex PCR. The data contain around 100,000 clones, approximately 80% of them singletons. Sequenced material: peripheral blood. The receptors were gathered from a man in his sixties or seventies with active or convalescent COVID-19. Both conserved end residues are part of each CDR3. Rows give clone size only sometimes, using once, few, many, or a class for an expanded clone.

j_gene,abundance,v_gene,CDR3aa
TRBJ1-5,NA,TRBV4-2,CASSQGGQRGNQPQHF
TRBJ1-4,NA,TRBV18,CASSPTGQGGEKLFF
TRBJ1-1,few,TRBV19,CASSGTGLMNTEAFF
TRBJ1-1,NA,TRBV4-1,CASSRTRATEAFF
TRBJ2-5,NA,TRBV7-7,CASSSGRTGQETQYF
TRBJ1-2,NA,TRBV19,CASSIAAGDNYGYTF
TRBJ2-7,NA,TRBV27,CASAIRDRGLSEQYF
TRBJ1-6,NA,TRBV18,CASSPLGSAGDRGRSPLHF
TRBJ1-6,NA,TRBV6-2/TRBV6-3,CASSWGQGISPLHF
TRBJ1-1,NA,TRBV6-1,CASSEGDRGTEAFF
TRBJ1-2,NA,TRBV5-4,CASSPGTGSYGYTF
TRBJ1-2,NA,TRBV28,CASSLAGYGYTF
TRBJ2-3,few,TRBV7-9,CASSLMGDTQYF
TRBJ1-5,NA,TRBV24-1,CATATGKEPQHF